This is a list of T cell receptor beta chains from one sample in a study of blood T cell repertoires in COVID-19. Clones were read by immunoSEQ multiplex PCR, and TCRdb kept only the in-frame ones, dropping some. The data show 150,000 to 200,000 clones, with approximately 86% seen just once and about 9.6% held by the top ten. Sequencing was carried out using peripheral blood. The source is a man aged 45-65 years with active or convalescent COVID-19. Each CDR3 is given with its conserved first and last residue. A D gene is named only where the DNA matches it firmly. Only some rows state a clone size, as once, few, many or a class for expanded clones.

J	D	size	V	CDR3	DNA
TRBJ1-5	NA	NA	TRBV5-5	CASSIAGDSQPQHF	TGTGCCAGCAGCATCGCAGGGGATAGTCAGCCCCAGCATTTT
TRBJ1-6	TRBD1	NA	TRBV7-9	CASSLVGTGDRPLHF	TGTGCCAGCAGCTTAGTCGGAACAGGGGATCGACCCCTCCACTTT
TRBJ1-4	NA	NA	TRBV6-5	CASRQGLGNEKLFF	TGTGCCAGCAGGCAGGGGTTGGGTAATGAAAAACTGTTTTTT
TRBJ1-5	NA	NA	TRBV6-5	CASRATGGQPQHF	TGTGCCAGCAGGGCAACGGGGGGCCAGCCCCAGCATTTT
TRBJ2-5	NA	NA	TRBV7-2	CASSLGSPRGRGGETQYF	TGTGCCAGCAGCTTAGGATCGCCTAGGGGAAGGGGCGGAGAGACCCAGTACTTC
TRBJ2-1	TRBD2	once	TRBV4-2	CASSQDAVSGGRDEQFF	TGTGCCAGCAGCCAAGATGCGGTCAGCGGGGGTCGCGATGAGCAGTTCTTC
TRBJ2-7	TRBD2	NA	TRBV5-1	CASSVLAGGPYEQYF	TGCGCCAGCAGCGTACTAGCGGGAGGGCCCTACGAGCAGTACTTC
TRBJ2-1	TRBD1	NA	TRBV3-1/TRBV3-2	CASSQSGGYHNEQFF	TGTGCCAGCAGCCAATCAGGGGGCTATCACAATGAGCAGTTCTTC
TRBJ1-4	TRBD1	NA	TRBV27	CASSPDRDGEKLFF	TGTGCCAGCTCACCGGACAGGGATGGAGAAAAACTGTTTTTT
TRBJ1-2	TRBD1	few	TRBV28	CASSSQQGAEDGYTF	TGTGCCAGCAGTTCGCAACAGGGGGCAGAGGATGGCTACACCTTC
TRBJ2-5	NA	NA	TRBV11-3	CASSLQGKETQYF	TGTGCCAGCAGCTTACAGGGGAAAGAGACCCAGTACTTC
TRBJ2-7	TRBD2	NA	TRBV6-5	CASSYIAGTYEQYF	TGTGCCAGCAGCTATATAGCGGGTACCTACGAGCAGTACTTC
TRBJ1-4	NA	NA	TRBV6-6	CASSSRAEEKLFF	TGTGCCAGCAGTTCCAGGGCGGAGGAAAAACTGTTTTTT
TRBJ2-4	NA	NA	TRBV6-1	CASSDREGKNIQYF	TGTGCCAGCAGTGACAGGGAAGGGAAGAACATTCAGTACTTC
TRBJ1-2	TRBD1	NA	TRBV7-9	CASSPGQGESTYGYTF	TGTGCCAGCAGCCCTGGACAGGGGGAATCTACCTATGGCTACACCTTC
TRBJ1-1	NA	NA	TRBV20-1	CSALPFAEAFF	TGCAGTGCTCTACCTTTCGCTGAAGCTTTCTTT
TRBJ1-3	NA	NA	TRBV19	CASSAQTGSSGNTIYF	TGTGCCAGTAGTGCCCAGACAGGTAGCTCTGGAAACACCATATATTTT
TRBJ1-2	TRBD1	few	TRBV6-6	CASSYSIRDSYGYTF	TGTGCCAGCAGTTACTCGATCCGGGACAGCTATGGCTACACCTTC
TRBJ1-5	TRBD1	NA	TRBV10-3	CAVRDDRELSQPQHF	TGTGCCGTCAGGGACGACAGGGAACTTTCTCAGCCCCAGCATTTT
TRBJ2-7	TRBD1	NA	TRBV9	CASSAGVGQGGLEQYF	TGTGCCAGCAGCGCTGGGGTTGGACAGGGCGGGCTCGAGCAGTACTTC
TRBJ2-1	TRBD2	NA	TRBV30	CAWSATSAHNEQFF	TGTGCCTGGAGTGCGACTAGCGCCCACAATGAGCAGTTCTTC
TRBJ1-6	TRBD1	NA	TRBV15	CATSRSGTGYSTLHF	TGTGCCACCAGCAGATCAGGGACAGGATATTCAACCCTCCACTTT
TRBJ1-6	TRBD1	NA	TRBV7-9	CASSLSPTGGNSPLHF	TGTGCCAGCAGCTTGAGTCCGACAGGGGGGAATTCACCCCTCCACTTT
TRBJ2-1	TRBD2	NA	TRBV13	CASSLRGGRTPFF	TGTGCCAGCAGCTTAAGAGGCGGGAGGACACCGTTCTTC
TRBJ2-7	NA	NA	TRBV5-1	CASSSTGVTYEQYF	TGCGCCAGCAGCTCGACAGGAGTTACCTACGAGCAGTACTTC